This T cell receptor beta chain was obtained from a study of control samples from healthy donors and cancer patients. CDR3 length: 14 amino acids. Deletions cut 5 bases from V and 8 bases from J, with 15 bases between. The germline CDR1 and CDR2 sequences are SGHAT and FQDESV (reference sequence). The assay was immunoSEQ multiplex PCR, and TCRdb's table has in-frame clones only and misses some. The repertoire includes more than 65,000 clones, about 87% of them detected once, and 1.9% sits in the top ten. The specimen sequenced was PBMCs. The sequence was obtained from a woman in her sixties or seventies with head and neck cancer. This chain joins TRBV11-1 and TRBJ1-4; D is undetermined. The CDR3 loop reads CASSQERRGEKLFF. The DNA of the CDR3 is TGTGCCAGCAGCCAGGAGCGTCGAGGAGAAAAACTGTTTTTT.